Below are 21 T cell receptor beta chains sequenced from a single sample in a study of shared clonotypes between healthy human individuals. Sequencing used immunoSEQ multiplex PCR; TCRdb keeps in-frame clones, though not all of them. The sample includes roughly 400,000 clones, 90% to 97% of them seen just once. The sequenced sample was memory CD8+ T cells sorted from blood. As for subset: CD45RO+ cells pooled with CCR7-negative TemRA cells. The origin of the receptors is a man aged 30-40 years in good health.

V is TRBV7-8 and J is TRBJ2-1; TRBD2 agrees at 10 bases. After removal of 3 bases from V and 3 bases from J, the junction contained 11 bases not matched to a gene. CDR3 length equals 18 residues. The germline gives CDR1 SGHVS, CDR2 FQNEAQ. The CDR3 loop reads CASSLESGRAIIYNEQFF. The CDR3 nucleotides are TGTGCCAGCAGCTTGGAAAGCGGGAGGGCCATCATCTACAATGAGCAGTTCTTC.

The V and J genes are TRBV5-1 and TRBJ1-4, with 9 bases matching TRBD1. Germline assignment: CDR1 SGHRS and CDR2 YFSETQ. The CDR3 totals 15 residues. Trimming took 0 bases from V and 6 from J; bases not matched to a gene: 3. CDR3 loop: CASSLVTGGDEKLFF. CDR3 nucleotides: TGCGCCAGCAGCTTGGTAACAGGGGGCGATGAAAAACTGTTTTTT.

J is TRBJ2-6 and V is TRBV7-7; D is uncertain. The CDR3 sequence is 16 residues long. Germline V gives CDR1 SSHAT, CDR2 FNYEAQ (reference sequence). V shed 5 bases and J shed 5 bases, with 16 bases lying between them. DNA of the CDR3: TGTGCCAGCAGCAGCAAGCCACAAAGTCGGGCCAACGTCCTGACTTTC. Translation gives CASSSKPQSRANVLTF.

Comment on this clone: Distinct nucleotide sequences in the sample also encode this CDR3. This chain links TRBV28 with TRBJ1-1, with unresolved D. The V gene's germline CDR1 is MDHEN and CDR2 SYDVKM. The CDR3 has 12 amino acids. V lost 5 bases and J 1 base, leaving 5 bases between the germline ends. CDR3 sequence (DNA): TGTGCCAGCAGTCCTCGGAACACTGAAGCTTTCTTT. Translation gives CASSPRNTEAFF.

The chain links TRBV5-6 to TRBJ2-2; 9 positions agree with TRBD2. After removal of 4 bases from V and 3 bases from J, the junction contained 7 bases not matched to a gene. This CDR3 is 16 amino acids long. Germline-derived CDR1 and CDR2 are SGHDT and YYEEEE. CDR3 region: CASSAGTSYYTGELFF. The CDR3 nucleotides read TGTGCCAGCAGCGCCGGGACTAGCTATTACACCGGGGAGCTGTTTTTT.

This clone turned up a few times. J is TRBJ1-5 and V is TRBV30; 7 nucleotides line up with TRBD1. Germline CDR1 reads GTSNPN; CDR2 reads SVGIG (reference sequence). V lost 2 bases to trimming and J lost 6 bases; unmatched junction nucleotides: 4. CDR3 length: 13 residues. The CDR3: CAWSSRGSQPQHF. In nucleotides, the CDR3 is TGTGCCTGGAGTTCCAGGGGGAGTCAGCCCCAGCATTTT.

The chain couples TRBV6-5 to TRBJ2-2; 10 bases are a match to TRBD1. Germline V gene lookup returns CDR1 MNHEY and CDR2 SVGAGI. Germline trimming cut 0 bases from V and 6 bases from J; bases unmatched to any gene: 4. This CDR3 comprises 16 residues. The CDR3 nucleotides are TGTGCCAGCAGTTACTCGTGGACAGGGGGTTCCGGGGAGCTGTTTTTT. This codes for CASSYSWTGGSGELFF.

V and J are TRBV28 and TRBJ2-7; TRBD1 aligns across 9 bases. CDR1 is MDHEN, CDR2 SYDVKM, per germline. V lost 6 bases and J lost 3; bases outside the gene matches: 6. CDR3 length: 14 amino acids. CDR3 sequence reads: CASRIGTGNYEQYF. The CDR3 nucleotides read TGTGCCAGCAGGATCGGGACAGGGAACTACGAGCAGTACTTC.

The J gene is TRBJ1-2, the V gene TRBV29-1, with D unresolved. Germline CDR1 reads SQVTM; CDR2 reads ANQGSEA. V lost 5 bases to trimming and J lost 5 bases, with 18 bases between them. This CDR3 region has 14 residues. CDR3 nucleotides: TGCAGCGTTATCGAGGAGTACAGTTGGTATGGCTACACCTTC. As protein: CSVIEEYSWYGYTF.

J is TRBJ2-5 and V is TRBV29-1; 9 positions agree with TRBD1. J was trimmed by 5 bases and V by 0 bases; bases with no gene match: 7. This CDR3 spans 15 amino acids. Germline CDR1 and CDR2: SQVTM and ANQGSEA. The CDR3 DNA reads as TGCAGCGTTGAAGAGGGTAGGACAGGGGATGAGACCCAGTACTTC. Amino acids: CSVEEGRTGDETQYF.

This rearrangement joins TRBV10-2 to TRBJ1-5, with 8 bases lining up with TRBD1. This CDR3 is built from 16 residues. Germline V gene data show CDR1 as WSHSY and CDR2 as SAAADI. V shed 6 bases, J shed 1 base, and the junction held 8 bases outside the gene matches. The CDR3 here is CASREADRVSNQPQHF. In DNA, the CDR3 is TGCGCCAGCAGAGAGGCGGACAGGGTGAGCAATCAGCCCCAGCATTTT.

The count of this clone is one. This chain connects TRBV5-1 to TRBJ2-3, with a tentative D call TRBD2 (6 bases). Germline CDR1 reads SGHRS; CDR2 reads YFSETQ. Deletions cut 2 bases from V and 6 bases from J, with 13 bases between. This CDR3 region has 14 residues. The CDR3 is CASSFIAGTDTQYF. CDR3 DNA sequence: TGCGCCAGCAGCTTTATTGCGGGAACGGATACGCAGTATTTT.

CDR3 sequence (DNA): TGTGCCAGCAGTGAAAACAGGAGGGCCTACGAGCAGTACTTC. Translation: CASSENRRAYEQYF. V is TRBV6-1 and J is TRBJ2-7; D possibly corresponds to TRBD2 (6 bases). CDR3 size: 14 residues. With 2 bases removed from V and 2 bases from J, the gap between germline ends came to 10 bases. Germline values: CDR1 MNHNS, CDR2 SASEGT.

The chain carries TRBV11-3 and TRBJ2-2; a possible D gene is TRBD1 (6 bases). The CDR3 extends over 14 amino acids. The germline V and J ends were trimmed by 5 bases and 4 bases, with 11 bases remaining between them. CDR1 SGHNT and CDR2 YENEEA come from the germline V gene. The CDR3 DNA sequence: TGTGCCAGCAGCCCTGGGACATCCACCGGGGAGCTGTTTTTT. Protein sequence: CASSPGTSTGELFF.

The rearrangement uses TRBV28 and TRBJ1-2; 9 positions agree with TRBD1. Germline V CDR1 and CDR2: MDHEN, SYDVKM. This CDR3 contains 15 residues. The trim removed 5 bases at V and 2 bases at J, leaving 6 bases unmatched. The DNA for the CDR3 is TGTGCCAGCAGTACCTCGGGACAGGGCAACTATGGCTACACCTTC. It translates to CASSTSGQGNYGYTF.

This chain joins TRBV29-1 and TRBJ1-2; no clear D. V lost 6 bases and J 3 bases, leaving 11 bases between the germline ends. Germline assignment: CDR1 SQVTM and CDR2 ANQGSEA. The length of the CDR3 is 12 residues. The CDR3 protein is CSVRTDYYGYTF. In DNA form, the CDR3 reads TGCAGCGTCCGGACGGATTACTATGGCTACACCTTC.

The chain is built from TRBV13 and TRBJ2-2; 7 bases align to TRBD2. The CDR3 is 18 residues long. In germline, CDR1 is PRHDT, CDR2 FYEKMQ (reference sequence). The V gene end was trimmed by 0 bases and the J gene end by 2 bases; junction bases not matched to a gene: 9. The CDR3 loop reads CASSLGPRLAANTGELFF. The DNA for the CDR3 is TGTGCCAGCAGCTTAGGCCCCCGGCTAGCGGCTAACACCGGGGAGCTGTTTTTT.

J is TRBJ2-7 and V is TRBV29-1, with 12 bases lining up with TRBD2. V shed 4 bases, J shed 6 bases, and the junction held 10 bases outside the gene matches. The CDR3 sequence is 15 residues long. Germline V CDR1 and CDR2: SQVTM, ANQGSEA. The CDR3 region has the DNA TGCAGCGTTGCTACTCTAGCGGGAGGGCCGGGCGAGCAGTACTTC. As protein: CSVATLAGGPGEQYF.

The chain uses TRBV2 and TRBJ2-7, with a tentative D call TRBD2 (6 bases). V was pared by 1 base and J by 5 bases, with 12 bases between. Germline values: CDR1 SNHLY, CDR2 FYNNEI. This CDR3 has 14 residues. The CDR3 loop reads CASSEGGLLHEQYF. Here the CDR3 DNA reads TGTGCCAGCAGTGAAGGAGGACTACTTCACGAGCAGTACTTC.

The genes are TRBV28 and TRBJ2-3; 13 positions agree with TRBD2. V lost 7 bases to trimming and J lost 1 base; unmatched junction nucleotides: 8. Germline loops: CDR1 MDHEN, CDR2 SYDVKM. The CDR3 sequence is 17 residues long. The CDR3 loop is CASNSGLAGWGTDTQYF. DNA of the CDR3: TGTGCCAGCAATTCGGGACTAGCGGGATGGGGCACAGATACGCAGTATTTT.

The chain uses TRBV4-1 and TRBJ2-7; D is unclear. The V end lost 1 base, the J end lost 6 bases, and 10 bases lay between the germline ends. Germline CDR1 MGHRA, CDR2 YSYEKL. The CDR3 runs to 13 residues. The CDR3 loop reads CASSQGGMAEQYF. CDR3 coding DNA: TGCGCCAGCAGCCAAGGCGGTATGGCCGAGCAGTACTTC.